This record looks at one T cell receptor beta chain sequence and its context. The V gene end was trimmed by 1 base and the J gene end by 4 bases; junction bases not matched to a gene: 6. Germline CDR1 LNHDA, CDR2 SQIVND (reference sequence). The CDR3 extends over 15 amino acids. TCRdb's copy holds only in-frame clones and misses some; the assay was immunoSEQ multiplex PCR. The sample includes around 50,000 clones, approximately 90% of them seen just once. This entry is derived from a study of T cell changes during pregnancy in multiple sclerosis. The sequencing here drew on CD8+ T cells from peripheral blood mononuclear cells, taken in the second trimester of pregnancy. V and J are TRBV19 and TRBJ1-1, with 7 positions matching TRBD1. This clonotype was sampled from a female donor with multiple sclerosis, enrolled in a pregnancy study. Written as DNA, the CDR3 is TGTGCCAGTAGTATAGCCCAACAGGGGAGCACTGAAGCTTTCTTT. This sequence encodes CASSIAQQGSTEAFF.